This T cell receptor (beta chain) stems from a study of cytomegalovirus exposure and HLA in healthy donors. Regarding the study as a whole: For most TCR beta V segments, an earlier analysis put the productive rate at about 87% or about 30% of the time.

The CDR3 is 16 amino acids. Germline V gene sequence: CDR1 SQVTM, CDR2 ANQGSEA. V gave up 1 base and J gave up 6 bases; unmatched junction bases: 6. A note on this clone: The antigen is unknown.

PCR used 60 Vbeta primers and 13 Jbeta primers. Sequenced by immunoSEQ multiplex PCR; TCRdb stores in-frame clones only, minus some. The sample includes about 170,000 clones, 80% of them seen just once. Sequenced sample: PBMCs. V and J are TRBV29-1 and TRBJ2-2; 12 bases match TRBD2. The sequence was obtained from a man aged 30-40 years in good health and CMV-seropositive. The CDR3 nucleotides are TGCAGCGTTGAAGCCCCTAGCGGGAGGGCCGCCGGGGAGCTGTTTTTT. Translating it yields CSVEAPSGRAAGELFF.